The 4 T cell receptor beta chains below were found in one sample sequenced in a study of cytomegalovirus exposure and HLA in healthy donors. PCR employed 60 Vbeta and 13 Jbeta primers. Sequenced by immunoSEQ multiplex PCR; TCRdb stores in-frame clones only, minus some. The sample carries 150,000 to 200,000 clones, about 88% recorded once. Sequencing used PBMCs. All receptors derive from a woman under 30 in good health and CMV-seronegative.

The chain joins TRBV6-1 to TRBJ1-5; 8 bases match TRBD1. The CDR3 spans 15 residues. In germline, CDR1 is MNHNS, CDR2 SASEGT. Unmatched junction bases numbered 5, after V lost 4 bases and J lost 3 bases. CDR3 sequence: CASSGGTGYNQPQHF. The CDR3 bases are TGTGCCAGCAGTGGGGGGACAGGTTACAATCAGCCCCAGCATTTT.

This clone was seen only once. The chain combines TRBV7-2 with TRBJ2-7, with TRBD2 matching 10 bases. Trimming cost V 0 bases and J 2 bases; bases outside gene matches: 10. Germline lookup yields CDR1 SGHTA and CDR2 FQGNSA. This CDR3 comprises 18 residues. CDR3 protein: CASSLALPSGSWAYEQYF. The CDR3 DNA follows: TGTGCCAGCAGCTTAGCTCTTCCTAGCGGGAGCTGGGCCTACGAGCAGTACTTC.

The chain couples TRBV2 to TRBJ1-6; 8 bases agree with TRBD1. The J segment lost 9 bases and the V segment lost 8 bases, leaving 18 bases of the junction unmatched. This CDR3 has 17 amino acids. Germline values: CDR1 SNHLY, CDR2 FYNNEI. The CDR3 protein is CASALVGFGQGASPLHF. In nucleotides, the CDR3 is TGTGCCAGCGCCCTGGTCGGGTTCGGCCAGGGGGCTTCACCCCTCCACTTT.

The V call is TRBV7-3, the J call TRBJ1-2; D is ambiguous. The CDR3 sequence is 13 residues long. Per germline, CDR1 SGHTA and CDR2 FQGTGA. Trimming took off 10 bases at V and 0 bases at J, with 12 bases between the two ends. For the CDR3, the DNA is TGTGCCACCCGTCGGGTTTCTAACTATGGCTACACCTTC. Translated, it gives CATRRVSNYGYTF.